Listed below are T cell receptor beta chains from one sample, sequenced in a study of beta chain features in type 1 diabetes. Some clones are missing from TCRdb's copy, which holds only in-frame ones; the method was immunoSEQ multiplex PCR. Of 310,000 or so clones in the sample, roughly 8% were seen once. The sample comprised central memory CD4+ T cells from blood. Source of these receptors: a young woman in good health. Both conserved end residues are trimmed from each CDR3.

v_gene	j_gene	CDR3aa
TRBV6-6	TRBJ2-7	ATGGGSISYEQY
TRBV5-6	TRBJ2-5	ASSFNGWTGEESQY
TRBV28	TRBJ1-3	ASIGPSSGNTIY
TRBV7-8	TRBJ2-7	ASSQTGQGEYEQY
TRBV7-9	TRBJ2-3	ASSTDTQY
TRBV6-1	TRBJ1-2	ASRLTGLIGGYT
TRBV6-6	TRBJ2-7	ASSKEVGYEQY
TRBV4-1	TRBJ2-3	ASSLSSGADTQY
TRBV4-2	TRBJ2-7	ASRLRQGAVYEQY
TRBV27	TRBJ2-2	ASSSQQGAYTGELF
TRBV5-1	TRBJ1-5	ASSLKWDQPQH
TRBV6-1	TRBJ2-4	ASSGGPQGTLTKNIQY
TRBV7-9	TRBJ2-3	ASTRGGGYTDTQY
TRBV19	TRBJ2-3	ASSIGNTQY
TRBV11-1	TRBJ2-4	ASSLRTGQLAKNIQY
TRBV27	TRBJ2-7	ASRDSSYEQY
TRBV10-3	TRBJ1-1	AISEQGNTEAF
TRBV19	TRBJ1-5	ASTGTGGQPQH
TRBV30	TRBJ2-2	AWSSQRHTGELF
TRBV29-1	TRBJ1-2	SVFKESSGYT
TRBV15	TRBJ2-7	ATSRDRGLAGAGSYEQY
TRBV4-2	TRBJ2-5	ASSQVSGQETQY
TRBV28	TRBJ2-2	ASTPATPNTGELF
TRBV10-3	TRBJ2-3	AIEAGGDTQY
TRBV27	TRBJ2-7	ASSLKAGGPREQY
TRBV10-3	TRBJ2-4	AISERVADIQY
TRBV27	TRBJ2-7	ASSSGAGGPGEQY
TRBV7-2	TRBJ2-7	ASSDRDRGSYEQY
TRBV11-3	TRBJ2-3	ASSLGVGDTQY
TRBV29-1	TRBJ1-4	SVRPEQGGETNEKLF
TRBV5-1	TRBJ2-5	ASIREGSETQY
TRBV25-1	TRBJ2-6	ASLKAGANVLT
TRBV11-2	TRBJ1-2	ASSTGQGYSGYT
TRBV6-5	TRBJ2-5	ASSSLAYQETQY
TRBV28	TRBJ1-2	ASGFHVGYT
TRBV18	TRBJ1-1	ASSIRKIELSNTEAF
TRBV9	TRBJ2-7	ASSALAGGFHEQY
TRBV7-8	TRBJ2-1	ASSPGLAHEQF
TRBV7-2	TRBJ2-1	ASSARTGFNEQF
TRBV7-3	TRBJ1-1	ASSRNGGAGTEAF
TRBV4-3	TRBJ2-7	ASSHQGGDEQY
TRBV19	TRBJ2-7	ASSSPRESSYEQY
TRBV5-4	TRBJ2-2	ASSLEGGELF
TRBV7-2	TRBJ2-1	ASSLALARYNEQF
TRBV6-5	TRBJ2-5	ASSYSISSVRTQY
TRBV7-9	TRBJ2-3	ASSLVPGSDTQY
TRBV7-2	TRBJ2-7	ASSLVAGNEQY
TRBV28	TRBJ1-2	ASSSKGRYGYT
TRBV5-1	TRBJ1-1	ASSSTGIPEAF
TRBV7-6	TRBJ2-3	ASSFGGGSTRGTDTQY
TRBV7-2	TRBJ2-2	ASSPRPAGELF
TRBV18	TRBJ1-2	ASSPDSRYGYT
TRBV15	TRBJ2-2	ATSRGLAGQNTGELF
TRBV28	TRBJ2-4	ASSLWPSSIQY